This is a list of T cell receptor beta chains from one sample in a study of blood T cell repertoires in COVID-19. Clones were sequenced by immunoSEQ multiplex PCR, and TCRdb holds only the in-frame ones, with some missing. The sample includes about 240,000 clones, 86% of them seen just once. The specimen sequenced was peripheral blood. The receptor source for this set is an elderly man with acute or convalescent COVID-19. Both conserved end residues are trimmed from each CDR3.

>TRBV11-2
ASSLDRRRGDYGYT
>TRBV2
ASSETPGQGSSPLH
>TRBV14
ASSQEWNGGRGDTEAF
>TRBV6-5
ASSLSERSYGYT
>TRBV5-1
ASSPTGQGHQPQH
>TRBV5-4
ASSSQGRNTEAF
>TRBV6-1
ASSEVNEETYNSPLH
>TRBV6-5
ASSSPNRGLRGYT
>TRBV29-1
SVDTGYSNQPQH
>TRBV6-2/TRBV6-3
ASSYDRDQETQY
>TRBV6-5
ASRRPTGGDEQY
>TRBV7-8
ASSGRQGRVYGYT
>TRBV28
ASSSGTINEKLF
>TRBV6-5
ASSPVLSGANVLT
>TRBV27
ASRSNGVTEAF
>TRBV4-2
ASSQDVRNTGELF
>TRBV27
ASRRVQGSWDEQF
>TRBV11-3
ASSLVSQETQY
>TRBV5-1
ASSPRPGGAGETQY
>TRBV13
ASSPLKAGGPHEQY
>TRBV7-2
ASSSQRGPFYEQF
>TRBV19
ASSISTGGSRGQPQH
>TRBV3-1/TRBV3-2
ASSQGTGVSGNTIY
>TRBV6-5
ASTPPGGTGELF
>TRBV28
ASRTDSYNEQF
>TRBV6-5
ASRPQEGASYEQY